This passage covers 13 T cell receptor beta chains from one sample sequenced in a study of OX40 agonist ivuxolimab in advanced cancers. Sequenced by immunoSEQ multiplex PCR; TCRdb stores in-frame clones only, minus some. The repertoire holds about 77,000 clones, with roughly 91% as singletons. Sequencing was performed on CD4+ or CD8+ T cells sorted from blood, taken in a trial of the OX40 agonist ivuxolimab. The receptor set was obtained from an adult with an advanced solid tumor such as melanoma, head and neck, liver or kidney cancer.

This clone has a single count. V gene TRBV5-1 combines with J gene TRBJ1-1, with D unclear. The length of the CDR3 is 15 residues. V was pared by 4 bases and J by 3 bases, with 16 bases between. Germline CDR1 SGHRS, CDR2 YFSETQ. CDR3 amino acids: CASSGWELGDTEAFF. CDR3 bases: TGCGCCAGCAGCGGCTGGGAATTGGGCGACACTGAAGCTTTCTTT.

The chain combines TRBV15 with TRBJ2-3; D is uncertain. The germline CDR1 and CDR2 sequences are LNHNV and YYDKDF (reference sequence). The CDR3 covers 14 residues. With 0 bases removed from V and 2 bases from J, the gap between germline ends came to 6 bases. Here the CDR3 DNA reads TGTGCCACCAGCAGAGATGGTACCACAGATACGCAGTATTTT. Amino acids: CATSRDGTTDTQYF.

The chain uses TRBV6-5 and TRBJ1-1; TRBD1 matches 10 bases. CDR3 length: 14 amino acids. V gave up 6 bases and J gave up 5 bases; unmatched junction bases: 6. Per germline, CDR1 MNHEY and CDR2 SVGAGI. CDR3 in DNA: TGTGCCAGCAGAAGACAGGGGGCAAGAACTGAAGCTTTCTTT. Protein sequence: CASRRQGARTEAFF.

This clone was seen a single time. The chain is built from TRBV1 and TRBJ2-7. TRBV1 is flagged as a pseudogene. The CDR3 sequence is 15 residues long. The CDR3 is CTSSQTPRGRSEQYF. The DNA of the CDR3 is TGCACCAGCAGCCAAACACCACGGGGCAGGAGCGAGCAGTACTTC.

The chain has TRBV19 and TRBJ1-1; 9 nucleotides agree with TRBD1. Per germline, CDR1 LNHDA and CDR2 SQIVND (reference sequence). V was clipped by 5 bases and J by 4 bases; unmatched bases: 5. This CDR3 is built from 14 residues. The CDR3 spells CASSPGTGTTEAFF. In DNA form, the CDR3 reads TGTGCCAGTAGTCCGGGGACAGGGACCACTGAAGCTTTCTTT.

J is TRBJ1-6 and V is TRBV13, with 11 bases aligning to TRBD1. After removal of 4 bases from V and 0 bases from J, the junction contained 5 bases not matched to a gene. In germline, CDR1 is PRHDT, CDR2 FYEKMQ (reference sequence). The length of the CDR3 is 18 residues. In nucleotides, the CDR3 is TGTGCCAGCAGCTGGACAGGGGGCAAGAGCTCCTATAATTCACCCCTCCACTTT. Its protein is CASSWTGGKSSYNSPLHF. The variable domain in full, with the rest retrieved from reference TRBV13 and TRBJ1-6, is AAGVIQSPRHLIKEKRETATLKCYPIPRHDTVYWYQQGPGQDPQFLISFYEKMQSDKGSIPDRFSAQQFSDYHSELNMSSLELGDSALYFCASSWTGGKSSYNSPLHFGNGTRLTVT.

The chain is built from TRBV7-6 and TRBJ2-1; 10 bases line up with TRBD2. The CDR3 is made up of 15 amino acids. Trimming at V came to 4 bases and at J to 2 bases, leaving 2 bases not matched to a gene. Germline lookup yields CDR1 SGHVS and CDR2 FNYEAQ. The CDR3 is CASSSAGGTYNEQFF. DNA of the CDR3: TGTGCCAGCAGCTCAGCGGGAGGGACCTACAATGAGCAGTTCTTC.

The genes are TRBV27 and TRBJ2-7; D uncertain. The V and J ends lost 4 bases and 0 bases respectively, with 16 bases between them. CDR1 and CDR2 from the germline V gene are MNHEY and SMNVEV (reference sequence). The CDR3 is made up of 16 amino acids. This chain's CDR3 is CASSSWRRHNSYEQYF. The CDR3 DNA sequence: TGTGCCAGCAGTTCTTGGCGGCGACACAACTCCTACGAGCAGTACTTC.

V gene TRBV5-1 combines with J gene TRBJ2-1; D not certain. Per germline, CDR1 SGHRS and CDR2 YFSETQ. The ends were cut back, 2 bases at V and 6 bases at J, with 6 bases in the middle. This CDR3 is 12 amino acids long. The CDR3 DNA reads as TGCGCCAGCAGCTTCACTCGCAATGAGCAGTTCTTC. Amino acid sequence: CASSFTRNEQFF.

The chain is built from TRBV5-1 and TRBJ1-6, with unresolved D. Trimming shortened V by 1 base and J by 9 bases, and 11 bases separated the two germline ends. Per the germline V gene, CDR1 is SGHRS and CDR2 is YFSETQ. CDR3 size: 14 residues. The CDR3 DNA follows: TGCGCCAGCAGCTTGTGGGGAGCGAGTTCACCCCTCCACTTT. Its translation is CASSLWGASSPLHF.

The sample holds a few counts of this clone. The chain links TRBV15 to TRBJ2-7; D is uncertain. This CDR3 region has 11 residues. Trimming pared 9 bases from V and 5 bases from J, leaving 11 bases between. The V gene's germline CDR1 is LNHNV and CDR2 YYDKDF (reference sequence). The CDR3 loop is CATGSRDEQYF. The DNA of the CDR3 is TGTGCCACAGGGTCCCGTGACGAGCAGTACTTC.

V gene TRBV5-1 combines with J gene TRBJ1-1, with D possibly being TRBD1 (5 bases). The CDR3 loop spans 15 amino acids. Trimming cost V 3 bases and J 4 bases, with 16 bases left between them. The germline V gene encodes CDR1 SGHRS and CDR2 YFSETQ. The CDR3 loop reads CASSSPVGTGTEAFF. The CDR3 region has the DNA TGCGCCAGCAGCTCGCCAGTGGGGACGGGCACTGAAGCTTTCTTT.

CDR3: CASSPGLGAGELFF. The CDR3 nucleotides read TGTGCCAGCAGCCCGGGACTAGGGGCCGGGGAGCTGTTTTTT. This sequence joins TRBV7-6 and TRBJ2-2; the match to TRBD2 covers 8 bases. V gave up 5 bases and J gave up 6 bases; unmatched junction bases: 5. Germline V gives CDR1 SGHVS, CDR2 FNYEAQ. The CDR3 loop spans 14 amino acids. The complete variable domain, with remaining parts taken from reference TRBV7-6 and TRBJ2-2, reads GAGVSQSPRYKVTKRGQDVALRCDPISGHVSLYWYRQALGQGPEFLTYFNYEAQQDKSGLPNDRFSAERPEGSISTLTIQRTEQRDSAMYRCASSPGLGAGELFFGEGSRLTVL.